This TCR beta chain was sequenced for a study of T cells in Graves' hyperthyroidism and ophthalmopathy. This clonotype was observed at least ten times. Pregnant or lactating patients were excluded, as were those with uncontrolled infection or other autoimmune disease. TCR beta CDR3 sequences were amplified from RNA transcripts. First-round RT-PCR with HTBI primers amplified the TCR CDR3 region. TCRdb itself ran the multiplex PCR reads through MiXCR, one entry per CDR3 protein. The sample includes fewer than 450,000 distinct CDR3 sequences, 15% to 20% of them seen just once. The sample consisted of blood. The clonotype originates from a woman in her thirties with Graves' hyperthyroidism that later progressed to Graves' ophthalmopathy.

Written as DNA, the CDR3 is TGTGCCACCAGCAGAGAACCAGGGAGGAGGAACACCGGGGAGCTGTTTTTT. It encodes CATSREPGRRNTGELFF. The J gene is TRBJ2-2, the V gene TRBV15; D is possibly TRBD2 (6 bases). Trimming took 0 bases from V and 1 from J, leaving 12 bases between them. The germline gives CDR1 LNHNV, CDR2 YYDKDF (reference sequence). The CDR3 covers 17 residues.